This is a list of T cell receptor beta chains from one sample in a study of shared clonotypes between healthy human individuals. This table comes from immunoSEQ multiplex PCR, and its TCRdb copy is limited to in-frame clones, with some not included. Of 2 million to 2.5 million clones listed, almost 96% are singletons. Sequenced material: naive CD4+ T cells sorted from blood. Source of these receptors: a man aged 18 to 30 in good health. Both conserved end residues are part of each CDR3. A D gene is named only where the DNA matches it firmly. Size is omitted from some rows. Given values are once, few, many or a class for expanded clones.

v_call	clone_size	d_call	j_call	cdr3_nt	cdr3_aa
TRBV5-8	.	.	TRBJ2-7	TGTGCCAGCAGTGAAGGGACCTCATTTCCGGGCGAGCAGTACTTC	CASSEGTSFPGEQYF
TRBV10-1	.	.	TRBJ2-5	TGCGCCAGCAGTGAAGGTGGGCAGCACCAAGAGACCCAGTACTTC	CASSEGGQHQETQYF
TRBV9	.	.	TRBJ1-4	TGTGCCAGCAGCGTACGGGGAGGGCTCGGTGAAAAACTGTTTTTT	CASSVRGGLGEKLFF
TRBV5-4	.	.	TRBJ2-5	TGTGCCAGCAGCTTGGCCGGACAGCAAGAGACCCAGTACTTC	CASSLAGQQETQYF
TRBV19	.	.	TRBJ1-1	TGTGCCAGTAGTATGTCAGGGTATCTGACCGAAGCTTTCTTT	CASSMSGYLTEAFF
TRBV11-3	.	.	TRBJ2-7	TGTGCCAGCAGCTTAGGGGACATAAACGAGCAGTACTTC	CASSLGDINEQYF
TRBV10-3	.	.	TRBJ1-1	TGTGCCATCAGTGCAGGCGGGGCTGAAGCTTTCTTT	CAISAGGAEAFF
TRBV11-2	.	TRBD2	TRBJ2-1	TGTGCCAGCAGCTTCCCTAGCGGGTCGTTCAATGAGCAGTTCTTC	CASSFPSGSFNEQFF
TRBV2	.	.	TRBJ2-7	TGTGCCATAGGACAGAGCCTTCCCTACGAGCAGTACTTC	CAIGQSLPYEQYF
TRBV6-6	.	TRBD1	TRBJ1-2	TGTGCCAGCAGTTACTCTCAGGGGGCGAATGGCTACACCTTC	CASSYSQGANGYTF
TRBV10-3	.	.	TRBJ2-1	TGTGCCATCAGTGCAGGGGGGTTTGGCAATGAGCAGTTCTTC	CAISAGGFGNEQFF
TRBV6-1	.	TRBD1	TRBJ2-7	TGTGCCAGCAGTGAATACAGGGGGTTACTCGAGCAGTACTTC	CASSEYRGLLEQYF
TRBV5-4	once	.	TRBJ2-3	TGTGCCAGCAGCTCCCGGATTTCCTGGGTAGTTGGAGTTACAGATACGCAGTATTTT	CASSSRISWVVGVTDTQYF
TRBV6-1	once	.	TRBJ2-1	TGTGCCAGCAGTGAGGAGACGCTGCGCAATGAGCAGTTCTTC	CASSEETLRNEQFF
TRBV10-1	.	.	TRBJ2-1	TGCGCCAGCAGTGAGTCTGCGTTGGGACAAGATGAGCAGTTCTTC	CASSESALGQDEQFF
TRBV10-1	.	.	TRBJ2-3	TGCGCCAGCAGTGCGGAATTAACTAGCACAGATACGCAGTATTTT	CASSAELTSTDTQYF
TRBV5-1	.	TRBD1	TRBJ2-3	TGCGCCAGCAGCTCTCGACAGGGTCCAGATACGCAGTATTTT	CASSSRQGPDTQYF
TRBV2	.	TRBD1	TRBJ1-6	TGTGCCAGCATCTTGGACAGGGGAGGTGGTAATTCACCCCTCCACTTT	CASILDRGGGNSPLHF
TRBV19	.	TRBD1	TRBJ2-3	TGTGCCAGTAGCGAACAGGGGACAGATACGCAGTATTTT	CASSEQGTDTQYF
TRBV25-1	.	.	TRBJ2-2	TGTGCCAGCGGAGGAGGGACCGGGGAGCTGTTTTTT	CASGGGTGELFF
TRBV5-1	.	.	TRBJ2-2	TGCGCCAGCAGCCATCCGTGGACAGCCCAAACCGGGGAGCTGTTTTTT	CASSHPWTAQTGELFF
TRBV2	.	TRBD2	TRBJ2-1	TGTGCCAGCAGTCAGACTAGCGGGAGATCAAATGAGCAGTTCTTC	CASSQTSGRSNEQFF